Presented here are 12 T cell receptor beta chains from one specimen sequenced in a study of CD8+ T cells in alopecia areata. Investigators isolated RNA and reverse transcribed it into cDNA to act as the sequencing template. TCRdb's copy holds only in-frame clones and misses some; the assay was immunoSEQ multiplex PCR. The sample records some 200,000 clones, roughly 60% being singletons. This sample's treatment: oral pan-JAK inhibitor, 5-10 mg twice daily. Source: CD4+ T cells sorted from blood, taken at week 24, from a patient treated with tofacitinib. The receptors derive from a human donor with alopecia areata.

For the CDR3, the DNA is TGTGCCAGCAGCCTCCTAGGGGCAGCCGACACCGGGGAGCTGTTTTTT. Protein: CASSLLGAADTGELFF. The chain has TRBV4-2 and TRBJ2-2; D may be TRBD1 (5 bases). This CDR3 region has 16 residues. The V gene's germline CDR1 is LGHNA and CDR2 YNFKEQ. The germline V and J ends were trimmed by 4 bases and 3 bases, with 15 bases remaining between them.

This chain links TRBV7-6 with TRBJ1-1; no reliable D call. Trimming pared 5 bases from V and 0 bases from J, leaving 7 bases between. CDR1 SGHVS and CDR2 FNYEAQ come from the germline V gene. The CDR3 has 13 residues. Here the CDR3 reads CASSVTLNTEAFF. The CDR3 DNA sequence: TGTGCCAGCAGCGTTACATTGAACACTGAAGCTTTCTTT.

This clone was observed a handful of times. The rearrangement uses TRBV7-2 and TRBJ2-7, with D hard to call. There are 16 residues in the CDR3. Per germline, CDR1 SGHTA and CDR2 FQGNSA. The germline V and J ends were trimmed by 5 bases and 2 bases, with 19 bases remaining between them. This chain's CDR3 is CASSVPRSGRAYEQYF. DNA for the CDR3: TGTGCCAGCAGCGTCCCTCGGTCAGGTCGGGCCTACGAGCAGTACTTC.

V usage is TRBV9 and J usage is TRBJ1-2, with 7 nucleotides matching TRBD1. J was trimmed by 3 bases and V by 1 base; bases with no gene match: 6. Per germline, CDR1 SGDLS and CDR2 YYNGEE. The CDR3 extends over 15 amino acids. Here the CDR3 reads CASSVTRQGYYGYTF. As DNA, the CDR3 is TGTGCCAGCAGCGTAACTAGACAGGGTTACTATGGCTACACCTTC.

Only a few counts were recorded for this clone. The chain joins TRBV15 to TRBJ2-3; TRBD2 aligns across 8 bases. This CDR3 region has 16 residues. The V and J ends lost 4 bases and 6 bases, in that order; junction bases with no gene match: 12. Germline CDR1 reads LNHNV; CDR2 reads YYDKDF (reference sequence). Written as DNA, the CDR3 is TGTGCCACCAGCATAAACCGGGGGGGATCTCTGGATACGCAGTATTTT. This translates into CATSINRGGSLDTQYF.

The chain has TRBV4-1 and TRBJ2-5; D is possibly TRBD1 or TRBD2 (5 bases each). The CDR3 is made up of 16 amino acids. Germline CDR1 is MGHRA and CDR2 is YSYEKL. V was clipped by 4 bases and J by 1 base, with 16 bases between them. In DNA form, the CDR3 reads TGCGCCAGCAGCCCTGGGGGTCGCGAATTCCAAGAGACCCAGTACTTC. The encoded protein is CASSPGGREFQETQYF.

This chain connects TRBV6-5 to TRBJ1-6; no clear D gene. Germline CDR1 and CDR2: MNHEY and SVGAGI. CDR3 length: 15 residues. The V end lost 5 bases, the J end lost 5 bases, and 13 bases lay between the germline ends. The CDR3 here is CASSRDGRNNSPLHF. For the CDR3, the DNA is TGTGCCAGCAGTCGAGATGGACGGAATAATTCACCCCTCCACTTT.

The chain links TRBV4-1 to TRBJ1-5, with D maybe TRBD1 (6 bases). The CDR3 loop spans 15 amino acids. CDR1 is MGHRA and CDR2 is YSYEKL in the germline V gene. Trimming left V 1 base short and J 4 bases short, with 11 bases between. The CDR3 region is CASSQAGTPNQPQHF. The CDR3 bases are TGCGCCAGCAGCCAAGCCGGGACACCTAATCAGCCCCAGCATTTT.

CDR3 coding DNA: TGTGCCAGCAGTTACACTCTGACAGCGAACACCGGGGAGCTGTTTTTT. Translation gives CASSYTLTANTGELFF. The genes are TRBV6-5 and TRBJ2-2; tentative D call: TRBD1 (5 bases). CDR3 length: 16 amino acids. Germline V gives CDR1 MNHEY, CDR2 SVGAGI. V lost 2 bases to trimming and J lost 0 bases, with 10 bases between them.

The chain joins TRBV29-1 to TRBJ2-7; D not certain. The CDR3 consists of 11 residues. Deletions cut 3 bases from V and 3 bases from J, with 6 bases between. Germline CDR1 is SQVTM and CDR2 is ANQGSEA. The CDR3 nucleotides read TGCAGCGTTGAGAAGGACTACGAGCAGTACTTC. Protein sequence: CSVEKDYEQYF.

The chain combines TRBV7-2 with TRBJ2-1; 11 nucleotides agree with TRBD2. This CDR3 has 17 residues. The V gene end was trimmed by 4 bases and the J gene end by 1 base; junction bases not matched to a gene: 6. The V gene's germline CDR1 is SGHTA and CDR2 FQGNSA. Here the CDR3 reads CASSYGLAGSSYNEQFF. The CDR3 bases are TGTGCCAGCAGCTACGGACTAGCGGGTTCTTCCTACAATGAGCAGTTCTTC.

This chain connects TRBV5-1 to TRBJ2-5, with TRBD2 matching over 8 bases. CDR1 is SGHRS, CDR2 YFSETQ, per germline. Germline trimming cut 4 bases from V and 0 bases from J; bases unmatched to any gene: 2. The CDR3 covers 14 residues. The CDR3 loop is CASSRAGDQETQYF. In DNA, the CDR3 is TGCGCCAGCAGCAGAGCGGGGGACCAAGAGACCCAGTACTTC.